The clone carrying this T cell receptor (beta chain) was recorded a few times. Its specificity is not known. The data were obtained in a study of naive and memory T cell subsets. Findings of the study overall: A few larger clonotypes appeared in naive repertoires, especially CD8, possibly memory cells re-expressing CD45RA.

From the second PCR step, alpha and beta chains were amplified apart. Cells stained for CD3, CD4, CD8, CD45RA and CD27 were sorted into four subsets. The germline CDR1 and CDR2 sequences are SEHNR and FQNEAQ (reference sequence). This CDR3 is 14 amino acids long. Germline trimming cut 9 bases from V and 1 base from J; bases unmatched to any gene: 6. The beta constant-region primer was an equimolar mix of two oligonucleotides covering TRBC1 and TRBC2. Nested alpha and beta constant-region primers with the SP2 primer drove four PCR rounds on ligated cDNA. The cDNA 3' end received a ligated single-stranded oligonucleotide carrying the SP2 primer and a 12-nucleotide UMI. TCRdb re-analysed the UMI-ligation and nested PCR reads in MiXCR, keeping a single row per CDR3 protein. The sample consists of 98,000 or so distinct CDR3 sequences, about 14% of them appearing once.

J is TRBJ1-2 and V is TRBV7-9; 9 bases are a match to TRBD1. Sequencing was done on a sample of naive CD8+ T cells from blood. The sequence derives from a human donor in good health. The CDR3 is CASTGTGINYGYTF. The CDR3 DNA sequence: TGTGCCAGTACCGGGACAGGGATTAACTATGGCTACACCTTC.